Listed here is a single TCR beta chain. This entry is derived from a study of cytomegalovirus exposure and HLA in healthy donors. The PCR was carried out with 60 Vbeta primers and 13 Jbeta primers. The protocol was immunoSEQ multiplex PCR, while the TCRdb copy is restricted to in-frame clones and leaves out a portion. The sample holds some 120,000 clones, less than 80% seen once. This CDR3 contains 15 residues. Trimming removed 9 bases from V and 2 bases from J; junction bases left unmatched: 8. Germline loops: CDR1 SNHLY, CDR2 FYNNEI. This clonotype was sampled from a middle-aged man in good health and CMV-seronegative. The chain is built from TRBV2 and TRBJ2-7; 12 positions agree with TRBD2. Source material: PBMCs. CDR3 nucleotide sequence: TGTGCCAGTAAGTGGGCTAGCGGGGGGGCCTACGAGCAGTACGTC. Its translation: CASKWASGGAYEQYV.